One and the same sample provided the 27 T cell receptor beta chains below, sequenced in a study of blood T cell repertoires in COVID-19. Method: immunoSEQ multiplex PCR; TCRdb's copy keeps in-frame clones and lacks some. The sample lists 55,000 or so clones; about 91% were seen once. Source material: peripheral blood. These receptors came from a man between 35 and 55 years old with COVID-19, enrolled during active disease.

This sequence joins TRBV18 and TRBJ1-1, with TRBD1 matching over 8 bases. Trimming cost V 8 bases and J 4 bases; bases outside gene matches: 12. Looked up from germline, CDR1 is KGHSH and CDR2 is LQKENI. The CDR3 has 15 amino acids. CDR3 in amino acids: CASQTGTGLSTEAFF. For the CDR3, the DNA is TGTGCCAGCCAAACCGGGACAGGATTAAGCACTGAAGCTTTCTTT.

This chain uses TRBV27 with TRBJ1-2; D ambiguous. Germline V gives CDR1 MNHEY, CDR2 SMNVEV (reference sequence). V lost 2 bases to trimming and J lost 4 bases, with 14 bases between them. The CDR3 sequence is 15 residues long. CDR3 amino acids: CASSLEGTGIYGYTF. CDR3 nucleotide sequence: TGTGCCAGCAGTTTAGAGGGAACTGGTATCTATGGCTACACCTTC.

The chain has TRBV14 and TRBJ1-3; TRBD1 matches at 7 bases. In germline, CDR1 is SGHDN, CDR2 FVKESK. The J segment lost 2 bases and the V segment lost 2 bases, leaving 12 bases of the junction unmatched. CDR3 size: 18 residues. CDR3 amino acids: CASSQRSGTALTGNTIYF. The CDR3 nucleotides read TGTGCCAGCAGCCAAAGATCCGGGACAGCCCTCACTGGAAACACCATATATTTT.

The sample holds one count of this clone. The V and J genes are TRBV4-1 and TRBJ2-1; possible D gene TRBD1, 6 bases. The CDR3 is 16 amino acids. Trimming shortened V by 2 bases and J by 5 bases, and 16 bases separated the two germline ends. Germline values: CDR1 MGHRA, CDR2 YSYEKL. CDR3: CASSQNRDGINNEQFF. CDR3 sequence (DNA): TGCGCCAGCAGCCAAAACAGGGATGGGATCAACAATGAGCAGTTCTTC.

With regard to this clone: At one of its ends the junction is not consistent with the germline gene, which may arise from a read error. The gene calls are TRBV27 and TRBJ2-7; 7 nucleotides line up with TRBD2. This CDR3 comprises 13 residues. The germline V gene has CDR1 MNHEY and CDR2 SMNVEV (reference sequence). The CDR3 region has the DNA TGTGCCAGCAGCGCCTACGGGGGGTACGGGCAGTACTTC. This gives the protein CASSAYGGYGQYF.

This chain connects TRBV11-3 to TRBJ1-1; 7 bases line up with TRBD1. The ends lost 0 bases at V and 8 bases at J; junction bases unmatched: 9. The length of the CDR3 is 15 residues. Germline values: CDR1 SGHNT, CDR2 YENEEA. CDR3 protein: CASSLEATGRAEAFF. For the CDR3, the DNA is TGTGCCAGCAGCTTAGAGGCGACAGGGAGAGCCGAAGCTTTCTTT.

The CDR3: CASIGGTPYGYTF. For the CDR3, the DNA is TGTGCCAGCATTGGCGGGACCCCCTATGGCTACACCTTC. This chain connects TRBV2 to TRBJ1-2; perhaps TRBD1 as D (5 bases). This CDR3 is built from 13 residues. Germline V gene data show CDR1 as SNHLY and CDR2 as FYNNEI. V lost 7 bases to trimming and J lost 4 bases, with 13 bases between them.

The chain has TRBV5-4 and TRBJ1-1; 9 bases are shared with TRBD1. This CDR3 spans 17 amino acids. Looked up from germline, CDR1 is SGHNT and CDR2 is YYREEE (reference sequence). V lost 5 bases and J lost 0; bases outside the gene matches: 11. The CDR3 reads CASSRVPGQGLNTEAFF. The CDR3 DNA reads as TGTGCCAGCAGTCGTGTCCCGGGACAGGGATTGAACACTGAAGCTTTCTTT.

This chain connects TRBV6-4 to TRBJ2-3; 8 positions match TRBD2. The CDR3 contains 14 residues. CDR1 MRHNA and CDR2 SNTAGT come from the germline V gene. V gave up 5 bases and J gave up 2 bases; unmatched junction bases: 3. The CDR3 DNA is TGTGCCAGCAGTCTTGGACTAGCCACAGATACGCAGTATTTT. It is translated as CASSLGLATDTQYF.

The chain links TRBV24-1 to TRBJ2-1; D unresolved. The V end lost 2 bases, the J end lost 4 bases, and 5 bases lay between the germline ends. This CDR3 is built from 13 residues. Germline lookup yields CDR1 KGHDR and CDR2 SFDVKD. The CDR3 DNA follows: TGTGCCACCAGTGATTCTAATTACAATGAGCAGTTCTTC. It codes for CATSDSNYNEQFF.

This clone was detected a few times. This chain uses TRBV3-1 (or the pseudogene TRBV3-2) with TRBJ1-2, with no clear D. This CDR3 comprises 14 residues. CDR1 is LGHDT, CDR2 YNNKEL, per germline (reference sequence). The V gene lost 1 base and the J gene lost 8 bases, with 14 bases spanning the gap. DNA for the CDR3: TGTGCCAGCAGCCAAGTCCCCCGCGGTGGGGGCTACACCTTC. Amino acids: CASSQVPRGGGYTF.

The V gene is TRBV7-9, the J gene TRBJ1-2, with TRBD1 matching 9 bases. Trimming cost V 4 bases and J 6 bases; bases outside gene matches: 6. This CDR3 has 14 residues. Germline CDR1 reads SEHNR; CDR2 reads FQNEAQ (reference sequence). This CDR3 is CASSWDRVGNGYTF. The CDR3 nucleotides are TGTGCCAGCAGCTGGGACAGGGTTGGAAATGGCTACACCTTC.

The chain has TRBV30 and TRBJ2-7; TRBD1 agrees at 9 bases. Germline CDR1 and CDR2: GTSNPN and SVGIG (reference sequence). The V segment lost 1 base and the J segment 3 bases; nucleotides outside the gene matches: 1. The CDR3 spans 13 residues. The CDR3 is CAWSGQGVYEQYF. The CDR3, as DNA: TGTGCCTGGAGTGGACAGGGGGTCTACGAGCAGTACTTC. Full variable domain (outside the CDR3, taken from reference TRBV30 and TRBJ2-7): SQTIHQWPATLVQPVGSPLSLECTVEGTSNPNLYWYRQAAGRGLQLLFYSVGIGQISSEVPQNLSASRPQDRQFILSSKKLLLSDSGFYLCAWSGQGVYEQYFGPGTRLTVT.

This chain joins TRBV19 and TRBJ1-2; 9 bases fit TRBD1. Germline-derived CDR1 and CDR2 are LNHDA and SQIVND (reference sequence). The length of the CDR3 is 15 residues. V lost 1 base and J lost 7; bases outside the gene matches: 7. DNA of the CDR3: TGTGCCAGTAGTATAGGTACAACAGGGGGCTCTGGCTACACCTTC. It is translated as CASSIGTTGGSGYTF.

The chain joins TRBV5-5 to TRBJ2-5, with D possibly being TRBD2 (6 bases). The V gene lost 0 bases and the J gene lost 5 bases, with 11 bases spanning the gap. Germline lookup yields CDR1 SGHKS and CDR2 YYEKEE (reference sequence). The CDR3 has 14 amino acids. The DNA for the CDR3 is TGTGCCAGCAGCTTGGTGGGGGGAAGGGAGACCCAGTACTTC. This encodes CASSLVGGRETQYF.

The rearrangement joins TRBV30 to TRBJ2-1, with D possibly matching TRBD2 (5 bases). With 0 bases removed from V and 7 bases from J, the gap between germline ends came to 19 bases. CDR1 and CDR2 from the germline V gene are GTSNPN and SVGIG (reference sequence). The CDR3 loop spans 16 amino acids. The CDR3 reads CAWSVLEGGRANEQFF. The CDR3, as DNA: TGTGCCTGGAGTGTACTAGAGGGCGGAAGGGCAAATGAGCAGTTCTTC.

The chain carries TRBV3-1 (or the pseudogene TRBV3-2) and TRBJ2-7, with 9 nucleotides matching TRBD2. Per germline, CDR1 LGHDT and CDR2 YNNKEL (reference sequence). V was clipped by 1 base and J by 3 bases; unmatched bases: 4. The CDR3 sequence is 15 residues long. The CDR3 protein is CASSQGAGGNYEQYF. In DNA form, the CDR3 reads TGTGCCAGCAGCCAAGGAGCGGGGGGAAACTACGAGCAGTACTTC.

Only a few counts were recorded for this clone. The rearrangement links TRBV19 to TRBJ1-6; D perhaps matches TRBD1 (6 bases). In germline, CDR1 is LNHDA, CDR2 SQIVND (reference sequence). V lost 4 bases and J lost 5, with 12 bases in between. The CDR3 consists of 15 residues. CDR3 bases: TGTGCCAGTAGTAATCGACAGGATAATAATTCACCCCTCCACTTT. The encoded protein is CASSNRQDNNSPLHF.

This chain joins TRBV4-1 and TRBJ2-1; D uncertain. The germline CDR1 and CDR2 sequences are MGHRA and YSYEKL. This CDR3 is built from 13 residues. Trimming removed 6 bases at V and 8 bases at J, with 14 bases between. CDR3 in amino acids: CASSTQALDEQFF. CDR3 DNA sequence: TGCGCCAGCAGTACACAAGCCCTAGATGAGCAGTTCTTC.

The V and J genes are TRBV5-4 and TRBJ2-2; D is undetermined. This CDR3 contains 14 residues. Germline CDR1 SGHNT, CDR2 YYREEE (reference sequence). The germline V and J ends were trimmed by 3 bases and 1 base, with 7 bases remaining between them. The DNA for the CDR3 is TGTGCCAGCAGCTCCTCAGGGAACACCGGGGAGCTGTTTTTT. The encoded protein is CASSSSGNTGELFF.

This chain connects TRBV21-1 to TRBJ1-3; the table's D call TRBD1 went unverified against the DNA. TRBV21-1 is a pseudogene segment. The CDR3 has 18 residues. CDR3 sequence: CASSNHRTGGLSGNTIYF. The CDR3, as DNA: TGTGCCAGCAGCAACCATCGGACAGGGGGCCTCTCTGGAAACACCATATATTTT.

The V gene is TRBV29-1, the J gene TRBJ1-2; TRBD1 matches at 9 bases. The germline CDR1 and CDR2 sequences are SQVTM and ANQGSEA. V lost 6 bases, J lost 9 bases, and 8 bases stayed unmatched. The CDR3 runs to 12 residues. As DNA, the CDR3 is TGCAGCGTCCTCGGGACAGGGTGGAGCTACACCTTC. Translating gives CSVLGTGWSYTF.

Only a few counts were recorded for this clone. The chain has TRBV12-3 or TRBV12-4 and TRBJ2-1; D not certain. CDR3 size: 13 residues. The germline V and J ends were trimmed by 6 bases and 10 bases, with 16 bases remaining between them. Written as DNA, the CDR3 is TGTGCCAGCAGCCTACGGCCCGACGGGGAGCAGTTCTTC. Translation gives CASSLRPDGEQFF.

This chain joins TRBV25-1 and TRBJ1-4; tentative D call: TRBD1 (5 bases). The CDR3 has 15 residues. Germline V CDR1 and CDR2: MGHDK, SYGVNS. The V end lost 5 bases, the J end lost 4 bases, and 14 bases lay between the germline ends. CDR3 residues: CASSPWGGDNEKLFF. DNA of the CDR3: TGTGCCAGCAGTCCATGGGGGGGGGATAATGAAAAACTGTTTTTT.

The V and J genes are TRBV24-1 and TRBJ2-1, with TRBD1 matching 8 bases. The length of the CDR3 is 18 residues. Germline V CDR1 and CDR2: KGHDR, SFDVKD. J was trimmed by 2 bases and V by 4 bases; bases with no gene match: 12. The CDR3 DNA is TGTGCCACCAGTGACCCAAATGACAGGGGTTACCCCTACAATGAGCAGTTCTTC. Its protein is CATSDPNDRGYPYNEQFF.

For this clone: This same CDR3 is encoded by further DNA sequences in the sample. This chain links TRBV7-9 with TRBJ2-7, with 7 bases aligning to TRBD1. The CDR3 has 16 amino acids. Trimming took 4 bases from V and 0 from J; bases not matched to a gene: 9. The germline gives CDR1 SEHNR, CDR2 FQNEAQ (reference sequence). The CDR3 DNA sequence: TGTGCCAGCAGCTCCGGCCCGGGGACAGACTCCTACGAGCAGTACTTC. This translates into CASSSGPGTDSYEQYF.

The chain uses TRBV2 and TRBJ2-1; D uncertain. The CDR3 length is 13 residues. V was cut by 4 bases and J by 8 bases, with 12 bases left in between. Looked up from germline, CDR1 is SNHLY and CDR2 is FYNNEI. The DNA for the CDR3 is TGTGCCAGCAGTGTTAGCCTCCCCGATGAGCAGTTCTTC. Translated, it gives CASSVSLPDEQFF.